What follows is one T cell receptor beta chain and its context. The specificity of this receptor is unknown. No much larger clonotype is one base removed from it; base qualities were not supplied. Receptor amplification or capture employed the immunoSEQ multiplex PCR assay. For the multiplex PCR, a mixture combining 60 forward primers for TCR Vbeta segments and 13 reverse primers for TCR Jbeta segments was used. Amplification of the CDR3 region of rearranged TCR beta genes was performed with a multiplex PCR assay on genomic DNA. The amplified TCR beta libraries were sequenced on the Illumina HiSeq System as 87-base-pair reads. Turning to the authors' computational methods: Across the 600 to 700 repertoires, a later analysis counted some 80 million unique TCR beta chains, some 11 million of which were shared by at least two donors. A nearest-neighbor algorithm error-corrected the raw reads and collapsed the reads into unique sequences, merging closely related sequences to remove PCR and sequencing errors. CDR3 sequences were aligned to IMGT reference sequences to assign V, D and J gene segments. Each retained sequence needed at least a six-nucleotide match to both a V gene segment and a J gene segment. Rearrangements were called productive when the CDR3 lacked stop codons and stayed in frame with V and J; all others were non-productive. CDR3 was defined by IMGT convention, running from the second conserved V-encoded cysteine to the conserved J-encoded phenylalanine. Sequences without an unambiguous match to a single V gene segment were excluded from the earlier analysis of a few hundred of the donors. In an earlier analysis of several hundred of the donors, a V segment was called functional when productive rearrangements were above 56.7%, and segregating when the standard deviation between donors exceeded 5%. A statistical classification framework was developed to diagnose cytomegalovirus status using the catalog of TCR beta chain sequences. A later analysis assigned V and J genes by comparing TCR nucleotide sequences with IMGT/GENE-DB human TR gene sequences. A later analysis assigned CDR3 sequences and most-parsimonious VDJ recombination scenarios with the TCRdist pipeline. In a later analysis, each TCR beta chain was defined by its CDR3 amino acid sequence together with its V-gene family, and reads without a unique V-gene family were excluded. A later analysis removed 600 or so highly shared, low-generation-probability nucleotide sequences to deal with suspected cross-contamination and a sequencing artifact. In a later analysis, a clonal expansion index for each public chain was calculated from normalized within-repertoire ranks of inferred template counts. Generation probabilities in a later analysis came from a VDJ recombination model fitted to out-of-frame rearrangements, and those results were checked against IGoR. In a later analysis, TCR-TCR, TCR-HLA and TCR-CMV co-occurrence was scored with hypergeometric tests, and a repertoire-size bias correction was applied to TCR pairs. In a later analysis, false discovery rates were estimated by permuting HLA or CMV assignments 20 times. In a later analysis, co-occurring TCRs were grouped with DBSCAN, and TCRdist sequence similarity was added when clustering was performed within HLA-allele-positive subsets. Repertoires with fewer than 30,000 or more than 120,000 public chains, plus five repertoires with anomalous nucleotide sharing, were excluded from co-occurrence clustering. TCRdb provides this immuneACCESS table in a form limited to in-frame rearrangements. Some clones are lacking; in checked studies, under half of them reflect an unresolved V gene, and why the rest are absent is not known. V and J calls and clone size come straight from that table; D and trimming were deduced from the DNA. Across this sample there are approximately 84,000 clones, with roughly 77% seen only once. Approximately 2.1% of the sample lies in the top ten.

This sample is drawn from a study of cytomegalovirus exposure and HLA in healthy donors (dated by TCRdb to the late 2010s). In the study overall: In an earlier analysis of roughly 590 of the donors, about 270 Gb of sequence data and about 110 million unique TCR beta sequences from about 190 million T cells were reported. An early release that covered some 630 HLA-typed donors contained around 300 gigabases of sequencing data and around 80 million unique TCR sequences. Of the roughly 390 genotyped donors, 80% to 90% were placed in the genetic ancestry cluster associated with self-reported Caucasian donors. The study was designed to test whether signatures of past pathogen exposure could be identified by cataloging public T cell receptors. Using immunosequencing, the study profiled T cell repertoires from 500 to 800 subjects and related those repertoires to cytomegalovirus serostatus. In addition to the first cohort of 666 subjects, a separate validation cohort of 120 different subjects was used. To predict cytomegalovirus infection status, the study combined high-throughput TCR immunosequencing, statistical association of individual TCRs with disease status, and machine learning. To study patterns of TCR occurrence, a later analysis re-analyzed previously published TCR beta repertoires from several hundred donors and added high-resolution HLA genotyping. The later analysis used no new phenotypic data to find candidate immune exposures, relying instead on TCR beta sequences and their occurrence across donors. In an earlier analysis of 500 to 650 of the donors, high-throughput TCR beta sequencing was used to judge whether each TCR beta V gene segment behaved as functional or pseudogenic. Donor age, sex, ethnicity and CMV serostatus were collected together with the repertoire data. A later genetic analysis took genome-wide SNP genotypes for about three fifths of the 666 donors and used that subset as a discovery cohort. Every repertoire in the discovery cohort had been generated on one and the same sequencing platform. Class I and class II HLA loci were covered by the typing at four-digit resolution. Typing coverage varied by locus: roughly 629-640 donors for A, B, C, DRB1 and DQB1; more than 500 for DQA1; more than 600 for DPA1; approximately 470 for DPB1. Because of strong linkage in the cohort, a few DR-DQ haplotypes were treated as single units for association and clustering. Among about 400 genotyped donors of the cohort, an average of about 240,000 unique TCR beta nucleotide sequences was sequenced per donor, of which roughly 18% were non-productive.

Its CDR3 holds 13 amino acids, cysteine through phenylalanine. Only the CDR3 DNA stays, 39 bases, in frame from base 1. V and J lose 2 bases and 5 bases, and a span of 10 bases separates them. Reading the germline V gene (reference sequence) gives CDR1 SEHNR and CDR2 FQNEAQ. Study-level results and caveats: In an earlier analysis of about 600 of the donors, most TCR beta V segments appeared in productive rearrangements about 87% or about 30% of the time, broadly matching IMGT annotations. In this cohort, only TCR beta chains were sequenced, and detectable features were limited by the absence of alpha or paired-chain data. Compared with equally common non-associated chains, HLA-associated TCR beta chains in a later analysis were more clonally expanded and had lower generation probabilities. A later analysis found that TCR association rates varied across HLA loci, with DRB1 alleles showing the most associated TCRs and HLA-C alleles the fewest. In a later analysis, several top co-occurrence clusters were reported to appear linked to parvovirus B19, influenza, CMV and Epstein-Barr virus. A few of the identified cytomegalovirus-associated TCR beta chains were confirmed in vitro to be specific for cytomegalovirus antigens. In a later genetic analysis, a missense DCLRE1C variant was associated with V-gene and J-gene trimming of TCR beta chains, and the association was replicated in an independent cohort. The only immune exposure information available for the cohort was CMV serostatus. Because counts were too low, seventeen rarely observed V segments, including chromosome 9 orphons, were excluded from the earlier analysis of 587 of the donors. Some IMGT-functional V segments, including TRBV6-2 and TRBV6-3, could not be distinguished by the 87-base-pair reads and were therefore excluded. The authors suggested that the approach could potentially be extended to other disease states and immunological phenotypes. Most TCR sequences were observed very rarely across donors, whereas some public TCRs were present in many individuals. Because HLA typing was missing for some donors at each locus, association tests included only the typed subset. Presence/absence analyses assumed roughly uniform sequencing depth across donors, an assumption that may not hold. A later analysis associated roughly 17,000 TCR beta sequences with specific HLA alleles at a false discovery rate of 0.05. Correlated functional status among segregating V segments might reflect linkage disequilibrium, but an unknown experimental factor could not be ruled out. In a later genetic analysis, fewer N-insertions in productive TCRs were reported among donors in an Asian-associated ancestry cluster than the approximately 710-donor mean. The classifier was reported to diagnose cytomegalovirus status with high specificity and sensitivity in both the original cohort and the validation cohort. When HLA alleles, especially DR and DQ, strongly co-occurred, attributing TCR associations to individual alleles was difficult. The study listed approximately 150 TCR beta chains as associated with cytomegalovirus. A cluster of highly shared sequence variants was judged likely to represent a technical artifact of the sequencing pipeline. A further reported finding was that TCR beta sequences accurately predicted the HLA-A and HLA-B alleles for most subjects in the first cohort. According to a later analysis, most CMV-associated TCR beta chains appeared to be HLA-restricted, and the HLA associations seemed to be driven largely by CMV exposure.

In total, about 650 healthy bone marrow donors made up the cohort. At the time of sampling, every cohort member was nominally healthy, though immune exposures that went unrecorded were likely present. The donor tested CMV seronegative and was one of the 352 seronegative cohort members. A peripheral blood sample was provided by each donor, and peripheral blood mononuclear cells were used for TCR beta sequencing. Genomic DNA extraction from the blood cell samples was performed with the Qiagen DNeasy Blood Extraction Kit. This clonotype was sampled from a man aged 35-49 years in good health and CMV-seronegative. The sequence is built from TRBV7-9 and TRBJ2-7; the D gene lacks a confident call. Sequencing was performed on PBMCs. The DNA sequence is TGTGCCAGCAGCTTATCTCAGGCAAACGAGCAGTACTTC. Its product reads: CASSLSQANEQYF.